This TCR beta chain was obtained from a study of T cells in Graves' hyperthyroidism and ophthalmopathy. Broader study findings: Model-based prediction identified ophthalmopathy a median 6.5 months prior to its onset.

This clonotype was seen ten or more times. Its antigen is undetermined. The CDR3 spans 17 residues. Germline CDR1 and CDR2: KGHDR and SFDVKD. V lost 1 base and J lost 0, with 12 bases in between. Stable Graves' hyperthyroidism meant no ophthalmopathy progression within 18 months. Subjects aged 18 to 65 presented with newly diagnosed hyperthyroidism of less than 2 months' duration. Uncontrolled infection, other autoimmune disease, pregnancy or lactation barred patients from enrollment. The TCR beta CDR3 regions underwent amplification using RNA transcripts as the source. The HTBI primer set was used in a first-round RT-PCR of the TCR CDR3. TCRdb re-called the multiplex PCR reads through MiXCR, storing one row per CDR3 protein. The sample consists of hundreds of thousands of distinct CDR3 sequences, around 14% of them appearing once.

Material for sequencing was blood. The chain carries TRBV24-1 and TRBJ2-1; D not certain. This clonotype was obtained from a woman between 18 and 29 years old with Graves' hyperthyroidism. The CDR3 nucleotides are TGTGCCACCAGTGATTTAGGGCAGAAAGGCTCCTACAATGAGCAGTTCTTC. Translating it yields CATSDLGQKGSYNEQFF.